The 20 T cell receptor beta chains given below trace back to one sample, sequenced in a study of blood T cell repertoires in COVID-19. Clones were read by immunoSEQ multiplex PCR, and TCRdb kept only the in-frame ones, dropping some. The repertoire holds 25,000 or so clones, with just over 85% as singletons. Material for sequencing was peripheral blood. These receptor sequences come from a woman older than 75 with active or convalescent COVID-19.

The chain is built from TRBV7-2 and TRBJ2-7; D unclear. V was cut by 7 bases and J by 3 bases, with 7 bases left in between. CDR1 is SGHTA and CDR2 is FQGNSA in the germline V gene. The CDR3 loop spans 11 amino acids. As DNA, the CDR3 is TGTGCCAGCACCTCCCGCTACGAGCAGTACTTC. It translates to CASTSRYEQYF.

The chain uses TRBV6-5 and TRBJ1-3; 10 bases map to TRBD1. CDR3 size: 15 residues. With V trimmed by 7 bases and J by 4 bases, 7 bases remained unmatched. Germline V gene data show CDR1 as MNHEY and CDR2 as SVGAGI. The CDR3 nucleotides are TGTGCCAGCACACGACAGGGGGCGGTAGGAAACACCATATATTTT. Translated: CASTRQGAVGNTIYF.

This rearrangement joins TRBV19 to TRBJ1-3; D not resolved. Per the germline V gene, CDR1 is LNHDA and CDR2 is SQIVND (reference sequence). The CDR3 spans 15 residues. Trimming took 3 bases from V and 0 from J, leaving 9 bases between them. This chain's CDR3 is CASSIAAYSGNTIYF. The CDR3 DNA follows: TGTGCCAGTAGTATTGCGGCATACTCTGGAAACACCATATATTTT. Combining the CDR3 with reference TRBV19 and TRBJ1-3 gives the whole variable domain DGGITQSPKYLFRKEGQNVTLSCEQNLNHDAMYWYRQDPGQGLRLIYYSQIVNDFQKGDIAEGYSVSREKKESFPLTVTSAQKNPTAFYLCASSIAAYSGNTIYFGEGSWLTVV.

In its sample, this clone was seen once. The chain uses TRBV28 and TRBJ2-1; 8 bases map to TRBD2. The CDR3 spans 16 residues. The V segment lost 4 bases and the J segment 5 bases; nucleotides outside the gene matches: 10. The V gene's germline CDR1 is MDHEN and CDR2 SYDVKM. The DNA for the CDR3 is TGTGCCAGCAGTTACGCATCGCGGGGGGCGGACAATGAGCAGTTCTTC. Translated: CASSYASRGADNEQFF. Variable domain in full (rest from reference TRBV28 and TRBJ2-1): DVKVTQSSRYLVKRTGEKVFLECVQDMDHENMFWYRQDPGLGLRLIYFSYDVKMKEKGDIPEGYSVSREKKERFSLILESASTNQTSMYLCASSYASRGADNEQFFGPGTRLTVL.

The V gene is TRBV5-5, the J gene TRBJ1-4; D is ambiguous. Trimming cost V 3 bases and J 7 bases, with 13 bases left between them. The CDR3 sequence is 14 residues long. Germline V gene data show CDR1 as SGHKS and CDR2 as YYEKEE (reference sequence). Here the CDR3 DNA reads TGTGCCAGCAGCTCGCGGAGTTATGGTGAAAAACTGTTTTTT. This encodes CASSSRSYGEKLFF.

The chain employs TRBV4-1 and TRBJ2-1, with 9 bases aligning to TRBD2. The CDR3 is made up of 16 amino acids. The trim removed 1 base at V and 3 bases at J, leaving 4 bases unmatched. The germline V gene has CDR1 MGHRA and CDR2 YSYEKL. The CDR3 sequence: CASSQVLAGRYNEQFF. Here the CDR3 DNA reads TGCGCCAGCAGCCAAGTACTAGCGGGCCGCTACAATGAGCAGTTCTTC.

V gene TRBV4-3 combines with J gene TRBJ1-2; D is possibly TRBD1 (5 bases). There are 19 residues in the CDR3. The V and J ends lost 1 base and 6 bases respectively, with 27 bases between them. Germline V CDR1 and CDR2: LGHNA, YSLEER. The CDR3 loop reads CASSQGTIGGASFYDGYTF. Written as DNA, the CDR3 is TGCGCCAGCAGCCAAGGTACGATCGGAGGGGCGTCTTTTTATGATGGCTACACCTTC.

The gene calls are TRBV7-2 and TRBJ1-4; D is possibly TRBD1 (5 bases). CDR3 length equals 15 residues. Trimming shortened V by 5 bases and J by 3 bases, and 13 bases separated the two germline ends. Per germline, CDR1 SGHTA and CDR2 FQGNSA. CDR3: CASSRGRVANEKLFF. The CDR3 coding sequence is TGTGCCAGCAGCAGAGGCAGGGTGGCTAATGAAAAACTGTTTTTT.

This chain links TRBV7-2 with TRBJ2-7; TRBD2 agrees at 10 bases. With V trimmed by 5 bases and J by 4 bases, 17 bases remained unmatched. The CDR3 is 18 amino acids. Germline V lookup: CDR1 SGHTA, CDR2 FQGNSA. The CDR3 reads CASSHPRASGSMVYEQYF. The CDR3 DNA reads TGTGCCAGCAGCCACCCGAGGGCTAGCGGGAGTATGGTATACGAGCAGTACTTC.

The V call is TRBV6-5, the J call TRBJ1-2; 9 bases fit TRBD1. CDR1 is MNHEY, CDR2 SVGAGI, per germline. Trimming removed 6 bases from V and 8 bases from J; junction bases left unmatched: 7. The CDR3 totals 13 residues. In DNA form, the CDR3 reads TGTGCCAGCAGAACACAGGGGGCAGACGGCTACACCTTC. Translated, it gives CASRTQGADGYTF.

V and J are TRBV25-1 and TRBJ1-5; D is perhaps TRBD1 (6 bases). The V gene lost 4 bases and the J gene lost 7 bases, with 11 bases spanning the gap. Germline values: CDR1 MGHDK, CDR2 SYGVNS. The CDR3 length is 13 residues. The CDR3 coding sequence is TGTGCCAGCAGTGGAACAGGGTACCAGCCCCAGCATTTT. This encodes CASSGTGYQPQHF.

The rearrangement joins TRBV11-2 to TRBJ2-7; TRBD1 aligns across 8 bases. The CDR3 has 20 amino acids. The V gene's germline CDR1 is SGHAT and CDR2 FQNNGV. V was clipped by 0 bases and J by 3 bases; unmatched bases: 19. The DNA for the CDR3 is TGTGCCAGCAGCTTAGAGAGATGGCGGAACAACAGGGGGAAGATCTACGAGCAGTACTTC. Its translation is CASSLERWRNNRGKIYEQYF.

V usage is TRBV12-3 or TRBV12-4 and J usage is TRBJ1-2; perhaps TRBD1 as D (5 bases). The CDR3 spans 13 residues. V was cut by 5 bases and J by 3 bases, with 10 bases left in between. CDR3: CASSRQHDYGYTF. CDR3 DNA: TGTGCCAGCAGTCGACAGCACGACTATGGCTACACCTTC.

The J gene is TRBJ2-2, the V gene TRBV9; no reliable D call. The CDR3 covers 13 residues. The V gene lost 4 bases and the J gene lost 0 bases, with 4 bases spanning the gap. The V gene's germline CDR1 is SGDLS and CDR2 YYNGEE. The CDR3 loop reads CASSQSNTGELFF. CDR3 nucleotides: TGTGCCAGCAGCCAATCGAACACCGGGGAGCTGTTTTTT.

Regarding this clone: At one of its ends the junction is not consistent with the germline gene, which may arise from a read error. The J gene is TRBJ2-7, the V gene TRBV6-1, with 11 nucleotides matching TRBD1. The CDR3 has 12 amino acids. Per the germline V gene, CDR1 is MNHNS and CDR2 is SASEGT. The CDR3 DNA is TGTGCCAGCAGTGAAACCGGGACAGGGGGTATTTTC. Translation gives CASSETGTGGIF.

The rearrangement uses TRBV6-2 or TRBV6-3 and TRBJ1-6, with D possibly matching TRBD1 (5 bases). Germline V CDR1 and CDR2: MNHEY, SVGEGT. This CDR3 comprises 16 residues. Trimming left V 5 bases short and J 0 bases short, with 11 bases between. The CDR3 loop is CASSRDYSSYNSPLHF. The CDR3 nucleotides read TGTGCCAGCAGTCGGGACTACAGCTCCTATAATTCACCCCTCCACTTT.

J is TRBJ1-2 and V is TRBV4-2; 7 nucleotides match TRBD1. CDR3 size: 15 residues. Germline CDR1 LGHNA, CDR2 YNFKEQ. With V trimmed by 4 bases and J by 4 bases, 9 bases remained unmatched. The CDR3 DNA sequence: TGTGCCAGCAGCCTCCCCGGGACAGAAAGCTATGGCTACACCTTC. It is translated as CASSLPGTESYGYTF.

The rearrangement joins TRBV5-1 to TRBJ2-2; 7 bases fit TRBD2. The CDR3 loop spans 18 amino acids. Germline loops: CDR1 SGHRS, CDR2 YFSETQ. V shed 4 bases, J shed 0 bases, and the junction held 12 bases outside the gene matches. CDR3 DNA sequence: TGCGCCAGCAGCCTAAGGGCTAGCGGCTACGCGAACACCGGGGAGCTGTTTTTT. Its translation is CASSLRASGYANTGELFF.

This clone showed up just once. The rearrangement uses TRBV9 and TRBJ1-5; D unclear. This CDR3 has 13 residues. Germline V lookup: CDR1 SGDLS, CDR2 YYNGEE. Trimming stripped 4 bases from V and 5 bases from J, with 10 bases between. The CDR3 sequence: CASSKGRDQPQHF. The CDR3 DNA reads as TGTGCCAGCAGCAAAGGGAGAGATCAGCCCCAGCATTTT.

The V call is TRBV28, the J call TRBJ1-2, with D maybe TRBD1 (6 bases). CDR3 length equals 14 residues. The germline gives CDR1 MDHEN, CDR2 SYDVKM. V was shortened by 3 bases and J by 2 bases, with 10 bases between the two germline ends. CDR3 DNA: TGTGCCAGCAGTTTTTCAGGGGTGAACTATGGCTACACCTTC. This codes for CASSFSGVNYGYTF.